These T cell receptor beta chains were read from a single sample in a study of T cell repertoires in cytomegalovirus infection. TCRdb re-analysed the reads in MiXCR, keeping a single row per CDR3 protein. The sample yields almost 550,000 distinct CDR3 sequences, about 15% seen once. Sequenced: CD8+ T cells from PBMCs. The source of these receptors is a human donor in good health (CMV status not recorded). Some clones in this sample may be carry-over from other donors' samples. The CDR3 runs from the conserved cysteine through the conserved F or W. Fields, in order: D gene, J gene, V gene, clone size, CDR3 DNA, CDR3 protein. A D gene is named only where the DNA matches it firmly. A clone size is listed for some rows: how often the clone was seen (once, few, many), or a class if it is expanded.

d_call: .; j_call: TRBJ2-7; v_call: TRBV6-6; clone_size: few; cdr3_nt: TGTGCCAGCAGTGCCAACAGGGGGGGCTACGAGCAGTACTTC; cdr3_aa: CASSANRGGYEQYF
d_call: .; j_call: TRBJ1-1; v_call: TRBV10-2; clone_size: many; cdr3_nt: TGCGCCAGCAGTGAGGGGGGTTACGTGAACACTGAAGCTTTCTTT; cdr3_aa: CASSEGGYVNTEAFF
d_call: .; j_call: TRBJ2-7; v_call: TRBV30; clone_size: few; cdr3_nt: TGTGCCTGGAGTGACGGACATGGCCGGGACTACGAGCAGTACTTC; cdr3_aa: CAWSDGHGRDYEQYF
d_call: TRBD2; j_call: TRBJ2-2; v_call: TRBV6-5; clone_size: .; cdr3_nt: TGTGCCAGCAGTATAATCCTAGCGGGAGGCCCGAACACCGGGGAGCTGTTTTTT; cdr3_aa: CASSIILAGGPNTGELFF
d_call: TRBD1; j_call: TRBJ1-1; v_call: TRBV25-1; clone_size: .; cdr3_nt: TGTGCCAGCAGTGACGGGACAGGGTTCATGAACACTGAAGCTTTCTTT; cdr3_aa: CASSDGTGFMNTEAFF
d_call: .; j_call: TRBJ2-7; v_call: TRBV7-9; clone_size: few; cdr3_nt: TGTGCCAGCAGCCCCGCGCAGGTGGCCTACGAGCAGTACTTC; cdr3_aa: CASSPAQVAYEQYF
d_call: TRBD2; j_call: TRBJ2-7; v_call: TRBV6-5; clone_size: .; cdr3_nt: TGTGCCAGCACCATCTCCCGGCGGGGGTTAGTCTACGAGCAGTACTTC; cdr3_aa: CASTISRRGLVYEQYF
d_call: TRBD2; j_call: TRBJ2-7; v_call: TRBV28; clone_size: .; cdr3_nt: TGTGCCAGCAGTATCAAGGGACTAACCTACGAGCAGTACTTC; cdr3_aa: CASSIKGLTYEQYF
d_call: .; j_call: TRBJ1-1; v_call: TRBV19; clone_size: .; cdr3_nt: TGTGCCAGTAGTATAGGGACTGTATCTGAAGCTTTCTTT; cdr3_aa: CASSIGTVSEAFF
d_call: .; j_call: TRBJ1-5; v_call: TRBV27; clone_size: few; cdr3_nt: TGTGCCAGCAGGGGGGCGGCCAATCAGCCCCAGCATTTT; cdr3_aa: CASRGAANQPQHF
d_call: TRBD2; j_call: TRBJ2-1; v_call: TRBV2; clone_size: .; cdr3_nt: TGTGCCAGCAGTAGGGGGGCGGGGGGGATCTACAATGAGCAGTTCTTC; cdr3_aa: CASSRGAGGIYNEQFF
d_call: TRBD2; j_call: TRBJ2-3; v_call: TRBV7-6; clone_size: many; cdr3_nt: TGTGCCACCGGACTAGCGGGAGGAGATACGCAGTATTTT; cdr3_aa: CATGLAGGDTQYF
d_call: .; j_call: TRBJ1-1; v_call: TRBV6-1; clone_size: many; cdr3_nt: TGTGCCACCCTTCAGACGGGGGGCTGGAGCACTGAAGCTTTCTTT; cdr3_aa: CATLQTGGWSTEAFF
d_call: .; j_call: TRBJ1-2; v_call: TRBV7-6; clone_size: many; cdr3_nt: TGTGCCAGCAGCTCAACAGAATTCTATGGCTACACCTTC; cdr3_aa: CASSSTEFYGYTF
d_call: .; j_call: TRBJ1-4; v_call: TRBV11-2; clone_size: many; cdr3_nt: TGTGCCAGCAGCTTAGATGCGGGACGGGATCATGAAAAACTGTTTTTT; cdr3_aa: CASSLDAGRDHEKLFF
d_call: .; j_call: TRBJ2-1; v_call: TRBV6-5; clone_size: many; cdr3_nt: TGTGCCAGCAGTTACGAGGGACTTTCCTACAATGAGCAGTTCTTC; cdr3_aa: CASSYEGLSYNEQFF
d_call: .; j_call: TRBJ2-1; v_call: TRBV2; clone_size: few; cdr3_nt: TGTGCCAGCACCCTTCGATCAGGGGTAGGCTACAATGAGCAGTTCTTC; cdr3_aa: CASTLRSGVGYNEQFF
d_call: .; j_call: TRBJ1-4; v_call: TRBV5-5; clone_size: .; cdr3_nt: TGTGCCAGCAGCTTGGCCGGGTTCAGGGGTGAAAAACTGTTTTTT; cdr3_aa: CASSLAGFRGEKLFF
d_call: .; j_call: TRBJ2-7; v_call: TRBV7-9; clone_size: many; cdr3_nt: TGTGCCAGCAGCTCCGGGGAAGAGCAGTACTTC; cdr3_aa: CASSSGEEQYF
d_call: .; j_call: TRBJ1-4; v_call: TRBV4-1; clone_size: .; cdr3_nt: TGCGCCAGCAGCCAAGCGGGCAGAATACTGTTTTTT; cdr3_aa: CASSQAGRILFF
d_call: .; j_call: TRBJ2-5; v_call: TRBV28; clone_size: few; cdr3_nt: TGTGCCAGCAGTCAGGGGACCCAGTACTTC; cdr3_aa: CASSQGTQYF
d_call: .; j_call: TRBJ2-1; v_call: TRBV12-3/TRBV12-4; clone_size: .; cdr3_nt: TGTGCCAGCAGTTTAGTCAGCGAGCAGTTCTTC; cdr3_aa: CASSLVSEQFF
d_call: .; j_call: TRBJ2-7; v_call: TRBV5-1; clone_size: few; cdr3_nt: TGCGCCAGCACCCCGGACAGTCGATACGAGCAGTACTTC; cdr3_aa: CASTPDSRYEQYF
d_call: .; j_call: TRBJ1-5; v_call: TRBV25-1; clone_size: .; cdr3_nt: TGTGCCAGCAGCGATAGGGGTGTGGAGCCCCAGCATTTT; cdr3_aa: CASSDRGVEPQHF
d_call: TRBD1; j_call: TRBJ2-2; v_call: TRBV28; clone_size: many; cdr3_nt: TGTGCCAGCAGGGATACAGGGGAGAACACCGGGGAGCTGTTTTTT; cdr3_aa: CASRDTGENTGELFF
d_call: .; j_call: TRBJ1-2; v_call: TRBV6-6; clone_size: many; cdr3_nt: TGTGCCAGCACCTCCTGGGACTTTGTCTATGGCTACACCTTC; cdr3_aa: CASTSWDFVYGYTF
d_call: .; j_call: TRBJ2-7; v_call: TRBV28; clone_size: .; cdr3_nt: TGTGCCAGCAGTCTGAACCGACAGCGACCATCCTACGAGCAGTACTTC; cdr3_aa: CASSLNRQRPSYEQYF
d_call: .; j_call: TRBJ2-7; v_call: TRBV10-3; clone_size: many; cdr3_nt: TGTGCCATCAGTGACCAGGGGTTCAGCGACGAGCAGTACTTC; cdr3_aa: CAISDQGFSDEQYF
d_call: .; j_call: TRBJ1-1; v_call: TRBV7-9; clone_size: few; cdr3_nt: TGTGCCAGCAGCTCCCCGGAAACGAGGGACACTGAAGCTTTCTTT; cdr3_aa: CASSSPETRDTEAFF
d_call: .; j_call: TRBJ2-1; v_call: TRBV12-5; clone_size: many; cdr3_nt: TGTGCTAGCAGGGTTCTGGGGTCCTACAATGAGCAGTTCTTC; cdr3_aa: CASRVLGSYNEQFF
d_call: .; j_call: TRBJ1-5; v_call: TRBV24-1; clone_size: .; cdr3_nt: TGTGCCACCAGTGATAAAGGGGGGCACCAGCCCCAGCATTTT; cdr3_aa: CATSDKGGHQPQHF
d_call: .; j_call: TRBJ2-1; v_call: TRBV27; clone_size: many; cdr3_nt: TGTGCCAGCAAGGACCAACTGGGTAACAATGAGCAGTTCTTC; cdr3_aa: CASKDQLGNNEQFF
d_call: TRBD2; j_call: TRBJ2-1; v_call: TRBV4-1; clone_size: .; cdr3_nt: TGCGCCAGCAGCCGTGGGACTAGGCACAATGAGCAGTTCTTC; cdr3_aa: CASSRGTRHNEQFF
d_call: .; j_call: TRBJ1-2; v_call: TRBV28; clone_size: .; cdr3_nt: TGTGCCAGCAGTTTCGGAGAGGACTATGGCTACACCTTC; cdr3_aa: CASSFGEDYGYTF
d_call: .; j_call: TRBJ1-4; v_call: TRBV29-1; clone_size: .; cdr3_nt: TGCAGCGTGGGGACACCAACTAATGAAAAACTGTTTTTT; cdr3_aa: CSVGTPTNEKLFF
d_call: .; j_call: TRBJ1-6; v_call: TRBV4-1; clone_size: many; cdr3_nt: TGCGCCAGCAGCCAAGTTAGGACAGCTGATTCACCCCTCCACTTT; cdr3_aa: CASSQVRTADSPLHF
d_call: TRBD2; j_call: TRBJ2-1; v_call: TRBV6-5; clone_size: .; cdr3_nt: TGTGCCAGCACCCCCAAGGGACTAGCGGTAAGCTCCTACAATGAGCAGTTCTTC; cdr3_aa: CASTPKGLAVSSYNEQFF
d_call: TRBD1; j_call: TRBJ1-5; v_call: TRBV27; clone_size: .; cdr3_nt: TGTGCCAGCAGTCTCGGACAGGGGATCGGTCAGCCCCAGCATTTT; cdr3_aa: CASSLGQGIGQPQHF
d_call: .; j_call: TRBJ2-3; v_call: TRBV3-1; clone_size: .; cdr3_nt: TGTGCCAGCAGCCAAGAGGTACTAGCTGCATACACAGATACGCAGTATTTT; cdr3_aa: CASSQEVLAAYTDTQYF
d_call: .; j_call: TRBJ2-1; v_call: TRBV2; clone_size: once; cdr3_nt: TGTGCCAGCAGTGAAGCGGCTAGTACCGGGAATGAGCAGTTCTTC; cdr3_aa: CASSEAASTGNEQFF
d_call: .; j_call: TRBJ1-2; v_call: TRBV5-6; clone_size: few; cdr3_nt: TGTGCCAGCAGCTTAGGACAGTATTTTCTGAGCTATGGCTACACCTTC; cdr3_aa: CASSLGQYFLSYGYTF
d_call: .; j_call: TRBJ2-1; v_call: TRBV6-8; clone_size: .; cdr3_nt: TGTGTCACCCAGGCGTCCTCCTACAATGAGCAGTTCTTC; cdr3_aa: CVTQASSYNEQFF
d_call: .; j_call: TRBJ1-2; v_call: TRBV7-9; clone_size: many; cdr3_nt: TGTGCCAGCCTTTCCACACACCACAGGGAAGGAGATGGCTACACCTTC; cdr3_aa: CASLSTHHREGDGYTF
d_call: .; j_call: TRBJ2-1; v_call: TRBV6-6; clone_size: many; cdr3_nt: TGTGCCACATCACGGGTAACCTCCTACAATGAGCAGTTCTTC; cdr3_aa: CATSRVTSYNEQFF
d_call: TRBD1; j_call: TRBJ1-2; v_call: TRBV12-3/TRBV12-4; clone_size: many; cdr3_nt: TGTGCCAGCAGTACAGGGGGCGCGAATGGCTACACCTTC; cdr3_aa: CASSTGGANGYTF
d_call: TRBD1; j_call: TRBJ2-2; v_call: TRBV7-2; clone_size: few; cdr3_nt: TGTGCCAGCAGCGCGGGGACAGGGCGGAACACCGGGGAGCTGTTTTTT; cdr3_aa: CASSAGTGRNTGELFF
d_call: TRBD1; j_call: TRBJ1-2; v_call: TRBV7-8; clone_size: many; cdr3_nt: TGTGCCAGCAGCGTTAACAGGGGATGGAACTATGGCTACACCTTC; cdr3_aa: CASSVNRGWNYGYTF
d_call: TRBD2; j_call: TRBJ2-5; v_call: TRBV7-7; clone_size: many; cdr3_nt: TGTGCTAGCAGCCAGACTGCCGCGGGAGACCAGTACTTC; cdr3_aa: CASSQTAAGDQYF
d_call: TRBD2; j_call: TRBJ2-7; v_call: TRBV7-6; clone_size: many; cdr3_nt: TGTGCCAGCAGCTCGTCCAAGGGGAGGGATGCCTACGAGCAGTACTTC; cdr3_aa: CASSSSKGRDAYEQYF
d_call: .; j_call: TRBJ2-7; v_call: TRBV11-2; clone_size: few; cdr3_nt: TGTGCCAGCAGCCCACAACAGGCGTCCTACGAGCAGTACTTC; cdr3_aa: CASSPQQASYEQYF
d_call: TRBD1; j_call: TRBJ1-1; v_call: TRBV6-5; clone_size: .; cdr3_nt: TGTGCCAGCAGTTACGACAGGGTGGACACTGAAGCTTTCTTT; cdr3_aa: CASSYDRVDTEAFF